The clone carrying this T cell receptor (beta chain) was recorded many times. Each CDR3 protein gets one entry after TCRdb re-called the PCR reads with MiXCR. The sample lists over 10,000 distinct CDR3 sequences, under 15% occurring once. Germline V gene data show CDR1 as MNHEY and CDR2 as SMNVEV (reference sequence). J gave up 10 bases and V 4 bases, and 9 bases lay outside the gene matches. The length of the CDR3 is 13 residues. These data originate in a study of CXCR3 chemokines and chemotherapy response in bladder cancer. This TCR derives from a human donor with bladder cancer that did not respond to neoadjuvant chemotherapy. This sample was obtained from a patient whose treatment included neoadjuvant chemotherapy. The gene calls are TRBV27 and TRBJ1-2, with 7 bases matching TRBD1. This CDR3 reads CASSSPGQKFYTF. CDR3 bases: TGTGCCAGCAGTTCTCCGGGACAGAAATTCTACACCTTC.